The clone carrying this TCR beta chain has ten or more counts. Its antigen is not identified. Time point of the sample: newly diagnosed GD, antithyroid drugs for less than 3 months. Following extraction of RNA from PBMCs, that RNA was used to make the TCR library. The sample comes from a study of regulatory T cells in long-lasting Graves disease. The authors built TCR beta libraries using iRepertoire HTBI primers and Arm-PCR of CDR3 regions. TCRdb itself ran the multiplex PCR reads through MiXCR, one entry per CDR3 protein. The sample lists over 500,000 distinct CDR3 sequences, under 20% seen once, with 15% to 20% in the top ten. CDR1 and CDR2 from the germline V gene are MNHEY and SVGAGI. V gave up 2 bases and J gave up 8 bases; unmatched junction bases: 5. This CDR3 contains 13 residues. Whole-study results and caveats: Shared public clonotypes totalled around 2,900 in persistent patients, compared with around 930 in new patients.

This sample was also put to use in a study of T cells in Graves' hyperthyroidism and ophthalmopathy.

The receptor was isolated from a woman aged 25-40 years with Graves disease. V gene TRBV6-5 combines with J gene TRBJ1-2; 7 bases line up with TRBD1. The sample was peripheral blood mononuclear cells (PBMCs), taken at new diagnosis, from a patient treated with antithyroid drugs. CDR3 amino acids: CASSYEGQRGYTF. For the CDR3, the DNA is TGTGCCAGCAGTTACGAGGGACAGAGAGGCTACACCTTC.